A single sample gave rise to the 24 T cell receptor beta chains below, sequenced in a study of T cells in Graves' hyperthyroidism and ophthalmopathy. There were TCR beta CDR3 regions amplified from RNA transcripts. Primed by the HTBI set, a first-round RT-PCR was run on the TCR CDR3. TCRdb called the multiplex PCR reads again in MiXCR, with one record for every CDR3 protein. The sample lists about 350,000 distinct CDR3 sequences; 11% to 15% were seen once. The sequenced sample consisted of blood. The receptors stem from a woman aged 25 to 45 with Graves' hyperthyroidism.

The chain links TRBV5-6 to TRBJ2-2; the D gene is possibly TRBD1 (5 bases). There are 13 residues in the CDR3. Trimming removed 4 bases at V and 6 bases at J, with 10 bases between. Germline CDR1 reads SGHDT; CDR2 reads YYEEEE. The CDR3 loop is CASSDSRAGELFF. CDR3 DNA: TGTGCCAGCAGCGACAGTAGGGCCGGGGAGCTGTTTTTT. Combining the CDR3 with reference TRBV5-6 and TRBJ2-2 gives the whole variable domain DAGVTQSPTHLIKTRGQQVTLRCSPKSGHDTVSWYQQALGQGPQFIFQYYEEEERQRGNFPDRFSGHQFPNYSSELNVNALLLGDSALYLCASSDSRAGELFFGEGSRLTVL.

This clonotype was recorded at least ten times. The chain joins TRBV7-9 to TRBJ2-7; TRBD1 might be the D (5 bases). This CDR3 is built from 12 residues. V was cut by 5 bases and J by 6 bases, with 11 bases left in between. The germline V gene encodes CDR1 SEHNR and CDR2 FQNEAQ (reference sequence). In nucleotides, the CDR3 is TGTGCCAGCAGCCAAGTCAGGGCCGAGCAGTACTTC. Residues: CASSQVRAEQYF.

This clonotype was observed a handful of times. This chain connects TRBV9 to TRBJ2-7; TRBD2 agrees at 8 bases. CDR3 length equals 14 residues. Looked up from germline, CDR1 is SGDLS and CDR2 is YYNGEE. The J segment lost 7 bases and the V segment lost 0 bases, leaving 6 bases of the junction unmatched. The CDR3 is CASSVGRAGDEQYF. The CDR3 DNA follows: TGTGCCAGCAGCGTAGGCCGAGCGGGAGATGAGCAGTACTTC.

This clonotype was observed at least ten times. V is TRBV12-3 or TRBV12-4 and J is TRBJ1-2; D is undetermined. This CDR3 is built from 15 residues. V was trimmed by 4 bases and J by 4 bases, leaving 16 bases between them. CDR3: CASSSTRRPIYGYTF. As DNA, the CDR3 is TGTGCCAGCAGTTCTACGAGACGCCCAATCTATGGCTACACCTTC.

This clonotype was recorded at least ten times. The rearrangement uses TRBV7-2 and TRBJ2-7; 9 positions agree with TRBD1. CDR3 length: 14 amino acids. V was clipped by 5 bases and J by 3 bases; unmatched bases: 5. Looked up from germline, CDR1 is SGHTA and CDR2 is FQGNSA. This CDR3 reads CASSPRTGVYEQYF. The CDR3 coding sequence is TGTGCCAGCAGCCCGAGGACAGGGGTCTACGAGCAGTACTTC.

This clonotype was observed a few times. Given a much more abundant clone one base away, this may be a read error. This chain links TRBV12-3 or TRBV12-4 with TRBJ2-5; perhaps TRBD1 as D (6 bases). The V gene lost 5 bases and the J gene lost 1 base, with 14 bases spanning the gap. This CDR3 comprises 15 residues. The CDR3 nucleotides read TGTGCCAGCAGTCCAGGGGACCGGTCCCAAGAGACCCAGTACTTC. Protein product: CASSPGDRSQETQYF.

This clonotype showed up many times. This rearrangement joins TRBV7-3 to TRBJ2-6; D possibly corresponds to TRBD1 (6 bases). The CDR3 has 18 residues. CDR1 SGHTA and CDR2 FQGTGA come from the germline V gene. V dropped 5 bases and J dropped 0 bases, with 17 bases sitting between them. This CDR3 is CASSREGVFSSGANVLTF. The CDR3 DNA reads TGTGCCAGCAGCCGTGAGGGGGTGTTCAGCTCTGGGGCCAACGTCCTGACTTTC.

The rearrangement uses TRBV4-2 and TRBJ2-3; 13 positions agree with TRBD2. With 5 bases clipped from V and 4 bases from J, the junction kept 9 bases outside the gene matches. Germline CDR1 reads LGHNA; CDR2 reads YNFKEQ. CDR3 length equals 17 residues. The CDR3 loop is CASSARTSGSWADTQYF. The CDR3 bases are TGTGCCAGCAGCGCAAGGACTAGCGGGAGTTGGGCAGATACGCAGTATTTT.

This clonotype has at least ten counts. CDR3 protein: CASSSPRGTDTQYF. In nucleotides, the CDR3 is TGTGCCAGCAGCAGCCCTCGCGGGACAGATACGCAGTATTTT. This chain joins TRBV11-1 and TRBJ2-3; TRBD2 might be the D (5 bases). Germline CDR1 and CDR2: SGHAT and FQDESV (reference sequence). Trimming shortened V by 5 bases and J by 3 bases, and 12 bases separated the two germline ends. The CDR3 runs 14 residues.

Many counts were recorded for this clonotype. The DNA for the CDR3 is TGTGCCTGGGGACAGGGGAGAACGCAGCCCCAGCATTTT. It yields the protein CAWGQGRTQPQHF. The chain links TRBV30 to TRBJ1-5; TRBD1 matches 9 bases. This CDR3 has 13 amino acids. The junction had 6 bases not matched to a gene; V was cut back by 5 bases and J by 7 bases. The germline V gene has CDR1 GTSNPN and CDR2 SVGIG (reference sequence).

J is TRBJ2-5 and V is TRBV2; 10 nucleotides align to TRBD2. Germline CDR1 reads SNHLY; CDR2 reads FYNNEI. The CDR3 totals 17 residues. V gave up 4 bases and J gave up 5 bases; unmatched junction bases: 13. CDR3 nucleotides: TGTGCCAGCAGTGTCGTGGCCGCTAGCGGGAGCGTCGAGACCCAGTACTTC. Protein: CASSVVAASGSVETQYF.

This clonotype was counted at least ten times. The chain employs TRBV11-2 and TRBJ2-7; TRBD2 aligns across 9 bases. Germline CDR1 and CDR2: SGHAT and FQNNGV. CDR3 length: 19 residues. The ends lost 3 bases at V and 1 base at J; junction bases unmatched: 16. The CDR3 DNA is TGTGCCAGCAGCTTCGTCCGGCTAGCGGGACGTGCATTGTCCTACGAGCAGTACTTC. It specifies CASSFVRLAGRALSYEQYF. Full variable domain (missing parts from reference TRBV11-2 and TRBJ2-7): EAGVAQSPRYKIIEKRQSVAFWCNPISGHATLYWYQQILGQGPKLLIQFQNNGVVDDSQLPKDRFSAERLKGVDSTLKIQPAKLEDSAVYLCASSFVRLAGRALSYEQYFGPGTRLTVT.

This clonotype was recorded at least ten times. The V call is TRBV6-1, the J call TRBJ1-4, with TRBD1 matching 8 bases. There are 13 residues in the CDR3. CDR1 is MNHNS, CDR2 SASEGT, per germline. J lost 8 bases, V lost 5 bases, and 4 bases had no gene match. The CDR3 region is CASSNRDREKLFF. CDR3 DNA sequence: TGTGCCAGCAGTAACCGGGACAGGGAAAAACTGTTTTTT.

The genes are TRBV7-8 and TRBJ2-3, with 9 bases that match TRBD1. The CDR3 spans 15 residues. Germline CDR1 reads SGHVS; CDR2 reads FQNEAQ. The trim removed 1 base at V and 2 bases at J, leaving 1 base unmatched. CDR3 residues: CASSLGQGVTDTQYF. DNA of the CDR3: TGTGCCAGCAGCTTAGGACAGGGGGTCACAGATACGCAGTATTTT.

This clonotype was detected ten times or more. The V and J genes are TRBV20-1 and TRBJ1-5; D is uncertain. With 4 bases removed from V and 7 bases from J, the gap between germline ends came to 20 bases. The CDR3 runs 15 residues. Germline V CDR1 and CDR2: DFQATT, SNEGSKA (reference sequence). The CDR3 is CSAIVLGSLGQPQHF. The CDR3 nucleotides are TGCAGTGCTATAGTACTTGGGTCTCTCGGCCAGCCCCAGCATTTT.

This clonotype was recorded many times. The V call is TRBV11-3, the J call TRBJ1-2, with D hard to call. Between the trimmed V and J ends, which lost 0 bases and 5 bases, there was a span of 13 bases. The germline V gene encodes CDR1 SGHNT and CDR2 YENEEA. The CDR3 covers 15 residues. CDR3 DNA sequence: TGTGCCAGCAGCTTAGATCAAAGTCGGAGATATGGCTACACCTTC. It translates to CASSLDQSRRYGYTF.

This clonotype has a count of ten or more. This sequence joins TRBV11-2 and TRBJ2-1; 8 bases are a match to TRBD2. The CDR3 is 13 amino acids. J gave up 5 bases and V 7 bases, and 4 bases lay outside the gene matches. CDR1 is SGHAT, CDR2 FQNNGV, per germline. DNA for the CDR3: TGTGCCAGCATCCGGGGGGGGCACAATGAGCAGTTCTTC. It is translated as CASIRGGHNEQFF.

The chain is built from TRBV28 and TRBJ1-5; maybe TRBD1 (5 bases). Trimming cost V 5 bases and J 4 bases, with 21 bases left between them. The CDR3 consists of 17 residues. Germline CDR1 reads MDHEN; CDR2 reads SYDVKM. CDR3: CASSGTSPGRGNQPQHF. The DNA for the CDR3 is TGTGCCAGCAGTGGAACTTCCCCCGGCCGGGGGAATCAGCCCCAGCATTTT.

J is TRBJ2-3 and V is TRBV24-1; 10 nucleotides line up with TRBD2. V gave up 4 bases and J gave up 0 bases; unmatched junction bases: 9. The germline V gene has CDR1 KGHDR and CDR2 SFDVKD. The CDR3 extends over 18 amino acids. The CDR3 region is CATSDPWGTSASTDTQYF. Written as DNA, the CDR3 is TGTGCCACCAGTGACCCCTGGGGGACTAGCGCCAGCACAGATACGCAGTATTTT.

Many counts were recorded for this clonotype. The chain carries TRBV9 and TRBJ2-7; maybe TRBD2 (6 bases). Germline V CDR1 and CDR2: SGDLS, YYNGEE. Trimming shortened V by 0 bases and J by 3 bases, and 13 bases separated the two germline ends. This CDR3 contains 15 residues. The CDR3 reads CASSVGGDSFYEQYF. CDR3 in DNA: TGTGCCAGCAGCGTAGGCGGGGACTCGTTCTACGAGCAGTACTTC.

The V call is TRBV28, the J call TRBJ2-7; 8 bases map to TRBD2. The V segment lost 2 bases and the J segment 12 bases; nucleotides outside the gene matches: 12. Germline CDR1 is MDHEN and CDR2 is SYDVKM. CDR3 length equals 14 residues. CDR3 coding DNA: TGTGCCAGCAGTTTAGAGGTCGGGGGGGGACGGCCGTACTTC. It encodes CASSLEVGGGRPYF.

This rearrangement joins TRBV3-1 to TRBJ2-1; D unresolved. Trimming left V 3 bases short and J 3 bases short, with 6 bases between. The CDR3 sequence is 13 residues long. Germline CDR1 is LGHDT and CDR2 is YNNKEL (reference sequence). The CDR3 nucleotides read TGTGCCAGCAGCCAGACGGACTACAATGAGCAGTTCTTC. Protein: CASSQTDYNEQFF.

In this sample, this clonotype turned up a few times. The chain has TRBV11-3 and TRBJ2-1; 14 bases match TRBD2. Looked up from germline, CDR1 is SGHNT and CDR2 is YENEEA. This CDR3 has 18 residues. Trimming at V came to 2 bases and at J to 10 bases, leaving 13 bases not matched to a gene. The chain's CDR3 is CASSLSLSGLAGVREQFF. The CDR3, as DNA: TGTGCCAGCAGCTTAAGTCTTTCGGGACTAGCGGGAGTAAGGGAGCAGTTCTTC. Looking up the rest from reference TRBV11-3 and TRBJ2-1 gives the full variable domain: EAGVVQSPRYKIIEKKQPVAFWCNPISGHNTLYWYLQNLGQGPELLIRYENEEAVDDSQLPKDRFSAERLKGVDSTLKIQPAELGDSAVYLCASSLSLSGLAGVREQFFGPGTRLTVL.

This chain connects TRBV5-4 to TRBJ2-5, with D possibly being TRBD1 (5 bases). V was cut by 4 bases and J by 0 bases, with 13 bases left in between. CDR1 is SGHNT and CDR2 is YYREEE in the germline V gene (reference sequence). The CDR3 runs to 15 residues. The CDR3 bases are TGTGCCAGCAGCCCCAGGACACCACACCAAGAGACCCAGTACTTC. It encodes CASSPRTPHQETQYF. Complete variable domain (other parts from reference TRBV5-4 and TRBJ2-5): ETGVTQSPTHLIKTRGQQVTLRCSSQSGHNTVSWYQQALGQGPQFIFQYYREEENGRGNFPPRFSGLQFPNYSSELNVNALELDDSALYLCASSPRTPHQETQYFGPGTRLLVL.